These 27 T cell receptor beta chains were sequenced from one sample in a study of T cell responses to AZD1222 COVID-19 vaccine. Assay: immunoSEQ multiplex PCR; the TCRdb copy retains only in-frame clones and omits some. The repertoire has some 200,000 clones, over 85% of them found once; the top ten carry approximately 1%. This specimen consisted of peripheral blood, obtained 28 days after the second AZD1222 dose. All receptors come from an adult who received the AZD1222 COVID-19 vaccine.

The chain carries TRBV28 and TRBJ1-6; TRBD1 aligns across 10 bases. With 5 bases clipped from V and 10 bases from J, the junction kept 8 bases outside the gene matches. CDR3 length: 15 amino acids. Germline V gene sequence: CDR1 MDHEN, CDR2 SYDVKM. This chain's CDR3 is CASSPLGTGDSPLHF. The CDR3 DNA is TGTGCCAGCAGTCCCTTAGGGACAGGGGACTCACCCCTCCACTTT.

Remarks on this clone: Other nucleotide sequences in the sample specify the same CDR3. The chain is built from TRBV5-1 and TRBJ1-3, with D possibly being TRBD1 (5 bases). Germline V CDR1 and CDR2: SGHRS, YFSETQ. CDR3 length equals 15 residues. Trimming took off 0 bases at V and 1 base at J, with 8 bases between the two ends. CDR3 nucleotide sequence: TGCGCCAGCAGCTTGGTCGGGGGTTCTGGAAACACCATATATTTT. Translation: CASSLVGGSGNTIYF.

The CDR3 DNA reads TGTGCCAGCAGCGTGGGTCGGGAGCCTTCTGGAAACACCATATATTTT. Protein product: CASSVGREPSGNTIYF. The gene calls are TRBV9 and TRBJ1-3, with no clear D. The germline V gene encodes CDR1 SGDLS and CDR2 YYNGEE. The V end was cut by 2 bases, the J end by 1 base, with 13 bases between. The CDR3 is made up of 16 amino acids. Based on the CDR3 plus reference TRBV9 and TRBJ1-3, the full variable domain is DSGVTQTPKHLITATGQRVTLRCSPRSGDLSVYWYQQSLDQGLQFLIQYYNGEERAKGNILERFSAQQFPDLHSELNLSSLELGDSALYFCASSVGREPSGNTIYFGEGSWLTVV.

CDR3 sequence (DNA): TGTGCCAGCAGTTTATTTGCGGGGGGGGCGGCTACGGAGACCCAGTACTTC. Encoded protein: CASSLFAGGAATETQYF. V usage is TRBV27 and J usage is TRBJ2-5, with TRBD2 matching over 9 bases. This CDR3 is built from 17 residues. V shed 1 base and J 5 bases; nucleotides not matched to a gene: 11. Germline V gene data show CDR1 as MNHEY and CDR2 as SMNVEV (reference sequence).

The rearrangement joins TRBV25-1 to TRBJ1-3; 9 nucleotides line up with TRBD1. J was trimmed by 4 bases and V by 3 bases; bases with no gene match: 4. The V gene's germline CDR1 is MGHDK and CDR2 SYGVNS. This CDR3 contains 15 residues. DNA of the CDR3: TGTGCCAGCAGTGAGCCGGGACAGGGCGGAAACACCATATATTTT. This sequence encodes CASSEPGQGGNTIYF.

This chain links TRBV29-1 with TRBJ1-2; D is unresolved. Trimming stripped 6 bases from V and 4 bases from J, with 15 bases between. This CDR3 comprises 13 residues. In germline, CDR1 is SQVTM, CDR2 ANQGSEA. The CDR3 DNA is TGCAGCGTGACTTTTGGGATGGGCTATGGCTACACCTTC. This translates into CSVTFGMGYGYTF.

The genes are TRBV2 and TRBJ2-6; the D gene could be TRBD1 or TRBD2 (5 bases each). This CDR3 is 19 amino acids long. Germline V gene sequence: CDR1 SNHLY, CDR2 FYNNEI. The ends were cut back, 10 bases at V and 0 bases at J, with 25 bases in the middle. CDR3 protein: CATPAVGTPTPSGANVLTF. CDR3 sequence (DNA): TGTGCCACACCGGCGGTTGGGACCCCGACTCCCTCTGGGGCCAACGTCCTGACTTTC. Full variable domain (rest looked up from reference TRBV2 and TRBJ2-6): EPEVTQTPSHQVTQMGQEVILRCVPISNHLYFYWYRQILGQKVEFLVSFYNNEISEKSEIFDDQFSVERPDGSNFTLKIRSTKLEDSAMYFCATPAVGTPTPSGANVLTFGAGSRLTVL.

The V call is TRBV7-3, the J call TRBJ1-2; TRBD1 might be the D (5 bases). Germline CDR1 reads SGHTA; CDR2 reads FQGTGA. The CDR3 covers 15 residues. V gave up 5 bases and J gave up 3 bases, with 16 bases separating them. Here the CDR3 reads CASSDRTGADYGYTF. DNA of the CDR3: TGTGCCAGCAGCGATCGCACTGGGGCGGACTATGGCTACACCTTC.

J is TRBJ2-3 and V is TRBV7-8, with D tentatively TRBD2 (5 bases). The CDR3 contains 12 residues. Trimming shortened V by 2 bases and J by 11 bases, and 11 bases separated the two germline ends. CDR1 SGHVS and CDR2 FQNEAQ come from the germline V gene. The CDR3 sequence: CASSLMGDGQYF. Written as DNA, the CDR3 is TGTGCCAGCAGCTTAATGGGAGATGGGCAGTATTTT.

The chain joins TRBV6-5 to TRBJ1-3; D not certain. The V end was cut by 6 bases, the J end by 0 bases, with 12 bases between. CDR3 size: 15 residues. The germline V gene has CDR1 MNHEY and CDR2 SVGAGI. The CDR3 DNA reads as TGTGCCAGCAGGTCGTTAGAGAGCTCTGGAAACACCATATATTTT. It encodes CASRSLESSGNTIYF.

This chain links TRBV19 with TRBJ1-5; TRBD1 agrees at 7 bases. CDR1 is LNHDA, CDR2 SQIVND, per germline (reference sequence). The CDR3 totals 14 residues. V lost 8 bases to trimming and J lost 4 bases; unmatched junction nucleotides: 8. In DNA, the CDR3 is TGTGCCAGTTTCGGGCAGGGGGTAAATCAGCCCCAGCATTTT. Translated, it gives CASFGQGVNQPQHF.

The chain links TRBV28 to TRBJ1-2; no reliable D call. The V and J ends lost 6 bases and 0 bases respectively, with 8 bases between them. Germline CDR1 and CDR2: MDHEN and SYDVKM. The CDR3 length is 13 residues. CDR3 nucleotide sequence: TGTGCCAGCAGGACACGAGCTAACTATGGCTACACCTTC. This encodes CASRTRANYGYTF.

This chain uses TRBV19 with TRBJ1-5; TRBD1 is a possible D gene (5 bases). The CDR3 spans 16 residues. Germline values: CDR1 LNHDA, CDR2 SQIVND (reference sequence). With 5 bases removed from V and 7 bases from J, the gap between germline ends came to 21 bases. CDR3 residues: CASSVRDRGGVQPQHF. The CDR3 DNA sequence: TGTGCCAGTAGTGTCCGGGACCGCGGAGGAGTGCAGCCCCAGCATTTT.

This sequence joins TRBV27 and TRBJ2-3; D gene ambiguous. The germline CDR1 and CDR2 sequences are MNHEY and SMNVEV (reference sequence). The CDR3 loop spans 14 amino acids. Trimming removed 3 bases at V and 4 bases at J, with 11 bases between. The CDR3 protein is CASSFVGWADTQYF. The DNA of the CDR3 is TGTGCCAGCAGTTTCGTCGGTTGGGCAGATACGCAGTATTTT.

This chain uses TRBV19 with TRBJ1-4, with 7 bases identical to TRBD1. Germline V gene lookup returns CDR1 LNHDA and CDR2 SQIVND (reference sequence). The ends lost 5 bases at V and 6 bases at J; junction bases unmatched: 3. The CDR3 has 13 residues. In DNA, the CDR3 is TGTGCCAGTAGTGTCGACAGGGATGAAAAACTGTTTTTT. Translating gives CASSVDRDEKLFF.

This clone was seen once. The V call is TRBV2, the J call TRBJ1-2; perhaps TRBD1 as D (5 bases). The germline CDR1 and CDR2 sequences are SNHLY and FYNNEI. The CDR3 has 13 residues. Trimming stripped 6 bases from V and 8 bases from J, with 16 bases between. CDR3 sequence reads: CASRQGSRRGYTF. CDR3 sequence (DNA): TGTGCCAGCAGGCAGGGAAGTCGAAGGGGCTACACCTTC.

This chain links TRBV6-5 with TRBJ1-5, with D uncertain. Trimming removed 4 bases from V and 0 bases from J, with 10 bases in between. This CDR3 contains 15 residues. CDR1 and CDR2 from the germline V gene are MNHEY and SVGAGI. CDR3 DNA sequence: TGTGCCAGCAGTTCTAGCTTTTATAGCAATCAGCCCCAGCATTTT. Translation: CASSSSFYSNQPQHF.

V usage is TRBV5-1 and J usage is TRBJ2-2; TRBD2 matches at 7 bases. Germline V gene sequence: CDR1 SGHRS, CDR2 YFSETQ. V shed 4 bases, J shed 4 bases, and the junction held 4 bases outside the gene matches. The CDR3 contains 14 residues. CDR3 sequence (DNA): TGCGCCAGCAGCGACGGGGGGTCCACCGGGGAGCTGTTTTTT. This translates into CASSDGGSTGELFF.

The rearrangement links TRBV29-1 to TRBJ2-3; D gene ambiguous. Germline V gene sequence: CDR1 SQVTM, CDR2 ANQGSEA. This CDR3 has 12 residues. The germline V and J ends were trimmed by 5 bases and 2 bases, with 8 bases remaining between them. The CDR3 sequence is CSVLRITDTQYF. As DNA, the CDR3 is TGCAGCGTTCTCAGGATCACAGATACGCAGTATTTT.

J is TRBJ2-2 and V is TRBV5-6; TRBD2 matches at 7 bases. V lost 4 bases and J lost 3; bases outside the gene matches: 9. This CDR3 has 16 amino acids. Per the germline V gene, CDR1 is SGHDT and CDR2 is YYEEEE. The DNA of the CDR3 is TGTGCCAGCAGCCCCCTCGCGGGGGAGTACACCGGGGAGCTGTTTTTT. Translated, it gives CASSPLAGEYTGELFF.

J is TRBJ2-3 and V is TRBV30; D perhaps matches TRBD2 (6 bases). Per the germline V gene, CDR1 is GTSNPN and CDR2 is SVGIG (reference sequence). Trimming cost V 0 bases and J 7 bases, with 20 bases left between them. CDR3 length equals 16 residues. The CDR3 protein is CAWSVIGTGEQNTQYF. CDR3 DNA sequence: TGTGCCTGGAGTGTAATTGGTACGGGGGAGCAGAATACGCAGTATTTT.

The V and J genes are TRBV3-1 (or the pseudogene TRBV3-2) and TRBJ1-6; a weak D match, TRBD1 (6 bases). Germline V lookup: CDR1 LGHDT, CDR2 YNNKEL (reference sequence). CDR3 length: 14 amino acids. V lost 0 bases and J lost 14, with 14 bases in between. Written as DNA, the CDR3 is TGTGCCAGCAGCCAAGATTGGCGGAACAGGGCCCTCCACTTT. Its translation: CASSQDWRNRALHF.

J is TRBJ2-2 and V is TRBV23-1; 9 bases agree with TRBD2. TRBV23-1 is an ORF, and what it does is uncertain. The ends lost 6 bases at V and 3 bases at J; junction bases unmatched: 14. The CDR3 sequence is 18 residues long. The CDR3 spells CASSADYERGEHTGELFF. CDR3 in DNA: TGCGCCAGCAGCGCCGACTACGAGCGGGGGGAACACACCGGGGAGCTGTTTTTT.

On this clone itself: The identical CDR3 is also encoded by other nucleotide sequences in the sample. CDR3 in DNA: TGTGCCAGCAGTTTAGGGACAGGAGAAAAACTGTTTTTT. Residues: CASSLGTGEKLFF. The chain links TRBV12-3 or TRBV12-4 to TRBJ1-4; 7 positions match TRBD1. The CDR3 spans 13 residues. J was trimmed by 8 bases and V by 1 base; bases with no gene match: 1.

The chain recombines TRBV4-2 with TRBJ2-2, with D uncertain. Trimming took 0 bases from V and 6 from J, leaving 14 bases between them. There are 16 residues in the CDR3. Germline-derived CDR1 and CDR2 are LGHNA and YNFKEQ. The CDR3 loop reads CASSQEVRLSPGELFF. The CDR3 DNA is TGTGCCAGCAGCCAAGAAGTTCGATTATCCCCCGGGGAGCTGTTTTTT.

The chain combines TRBV14 with TRBJ2-1; tentative D call: TRBD1 (6 bases). In germline, CDR1 is SGHDN, CDR2 FVKESK. CDR3 length equals 16 residues. Trimming removed 1 base at V and 4 bases at J, with 14 bases between. CDR3 coding DNA: TGTGCCAGCAGCCAAGGTGGAGGACAGCCTTACAATGAGCAGTTCTTC. Its translation is CASSQGGGQPYNEQFF.

CDR3 sequence: CSVPDTVGGEAFF. The CDR3 DNA follows: TGCAGCGTCCCGGACACGGTCGGAGGGGAAGCTTTCTTT. The chain combines TRBV29-1 with TRBJ1-1, with a possible D match to TRBD1 (5 bases). V was pared by 6 bases and J by 8 bases, with 19 bases between. The CDR3 sequence is 13 residues long. CDR1 is SQVTM and CDR2 is ANQGSEA in the germline V gene.